This T cell receptor beta chain derives from a study of blood T cells in healthy people across ages. V dropped 4 bases and J dropped 4 bases, with 17 bases sitting between them. Germline V gene lookup returns CDR1 SGHDT and CDR2 YYEEEE. The CDR3 sequence is 15 residues long. Sample-barcoded 5' priming and a J-beta primer mix drove a second PCR of roughly 6 to 12 cycles. TCRdb re-called the 5' RACE reads with MiXCR, one entry per CDR3 protein. The top ten hold less than 2.5% of the sample, which has roughly 2 million distinct CDR3 sequences, roughly 52% seen once. The sequence derives from a woman aged 40-49 years in good health. The chain carries TRBV5-6 and TRBJ1-2, with D possibly TRBD1 on 5 matching bases. Input material: blood. CDR3 DNA: TGTGCCAGCAGCCGGAGCCGGGGCGTCGGCTATGGCTACACCTTC. It is translated as CASSRSRGVGYGYTF.